The text below deals with one T cell receptor beta chain. The sample originates from a study of identical twins. The germline V gene encodes CDR1 LGHNT and CDR2 FRNRAP. Deletions cut 9 bases from V and 5 bases from J, with 10 bases between. The CDR3 extends over 12 amino acids. Template switching added a universal primer site; cDNA carried unique molecular identifiers. TCRdb processed the 5' RACE reads anew with MiXCR; each CDR3 protein has one entry. The sample holds 350,000 or so distinct CDR3 sequences, roughly an eighth seen once. This same sample was also part of a study on yellow fever vaccine responses in identical twins.

The V and J genes are TRBV12-5 and TRBJ2-2; D is perhaps TRBD1 (5 bases). Sequencing input: CD8+ T cells sorted from blood. The sequence came from a woman aged 18-29 years in good health. The CDR3 DNA reads TGTGCTAGCCAGGGAAGGACCGGGGAGCTGTTTTTT. As protein: CASQGRTGELFF.